This TCR beta chain emerged from a study of OX40 agonist ivuxolimab in advanced cancers. As for the study in general: Subjects had a mean age of roughly 60 years, with a range of 23 to 79; around 80% were male. General observations from the study: Researchers report that CD8+ T cells had, on average, more expanded clones than CD4+.

With 5 bases clipped from V and 11 bases from J, the junction kept 11 bases outside the gene matches. Germline values: CDR1 SGHTA, CDR2 FQGNSA. The CDR3 covers 14 residues. Measured with immunoSEQ multiplex PCR; TCRdb has only the in-frame clones, and not every one. The sample carries 100,000 to 140,000 clones, under 95% recorded once. A word on this clone: What it binds is unknown.

The material sequenced was CD4+ or CD8+ T cells sorted from blood, taken in a trial of the OX40 agonist ivuxolimab. V gene TRBV7-2 combines with J gene TRBJ1-1, with 10 nucleotides matching TRBD1. This TCR was sampled from an adult with an advanced solid tumor such as melanoma, head and neck, liver or kidney cancer. The CDR3 here is CASSRQGARLPAFF. CDR3 nucleotides: TGTGCCAGCAGCCGACAGGGGGCCCGCCTGCCCGCTTTCTTT.